This T cell receptor (beta chain) was captured in a study of blood T cell repertoires in COVID-19 (dated by TCRdb to the early 2020s). Study-wide context: The collaborator samples originated in the United States, Italy and Spain and spanned the acute and convalescent phases of COVID-19. The repertoires were released in a freely available public database intended as a resource for research on the immune response to SARS-CoV-2. Where available, HLA class I and class II types were taken from metadata supplied by the sample provider and were not determined by assay-based typing. The samples were drawn from two sources: the first 160 participants of the ongoing ImmuneRACE study, and fewer than 1,500 subjects contributed by 6 global collaborators. The dataset comprised deeply sampled blood TCRbeta repertoires from subjects exposed to, actively infected with, or recovered from COVID-19. The material from the prospective study consisted of cDNA or gDNA derived from T cells, B-cell-depleted T cells, or PBMCs. The sample metadata nearly always contained a de-identified subject ID, COVID-19 status, age in years and sex.

TCRbeta CDR3 regions were amplified from genomic DNA by means of the immunoSEQ Assay, a bias-controlled multiplex PCR. The original methods were these. The number of nucleated cells in each sample was estimated from the amplification of reference gene primers within the assay. Sequence reads were collapsed and filtered to measure the absolute abundance of every unique TCRbeta CDR3 rearrangement. For each sample, productive Simpson clonality was calculated as the square root of Simpson's diversity index across productive rearrangements. Held by TCRdb, this immuneACCESS table contains in-frame sequences only and omits some clones. Under half of the omission traces to an unresolved V gene where checked; the cause of the rest is unknown. V and J calls and clone size are copied from that table; D and trimming were computed from the DNA. Here the sample has 110,000 or so clones; approximately 80% occur a single time. The ten largest clones add up to 2.5% to 3% of the sample.

What the authors observed across the whole study: How much clinical and demographic metadata was included differed by source and by participant, and the metadata was provided uncurated.

Of note for this clone: Its specific antigen is unknown. No base qualities exist here, and no much larger clone lies one base off it.

The collaborating institutions used their own protocols to collect whole blood in K2EDTA tubes. Collaborator samples were shipped for TCRbeta analysis as frozen whole blood, isolated PBMCs, or DNA extracted from either sample type. V is clipped by 3 bases and J by 0 bases, and the sequence between their germline boundaries is 14 bases long. As encoded in the germline V gene (reference sequence), CDR1 is LNHNV while CDR2 is YYDKDF. The CDR3, from cysteine to phenylalanine, totals 16 residues. The entry retains the CDR3 DNA only, 48 bases that are in frame from base 1. In this chain, TRBV15 is recombined with TRBJ1-1; the D region possibly corresponds to TRBD1 (5 bases align). This receptor was identified in a man aged 50 or older with acute or convalescent COVID-19. The sequenced material came from peripheral blood. The DNA reads as follows: TGTGCCACCAGCAGGGGGGGGGTTTTCATGAACACTGAAGCTTTCTTT. The encoded protein is CATSRGGVFMNTEAFF.